The present T cell receptor beta chain was sequenced within a study of response to subunit inactivated influenza vaccine. MiXCR, run by TCRdb on the RT-PCR reads, gives a single entry per CDR3 protein. The table records 450,000 to 600,000 distinct CDR3 sequences, around 8% of them present only once. The CDR3 is 14 amino acids. Germline lookup yields CDR1 LGHDT and CDR2 YNNKEL (reference sequence). The ends were cut back, 6 bases at V and 3 bases at J, with 12 bases in the middle. Notes on this clonotype: Its antigen is undetermined.

Findings and caveats of the study: Few new T cells, the authors suggested, are recruited by each seasonal influenza vaccination.

This TCR came from a man between 45 and 75 years old who received an inactivated influenza vaccine. The sequencing here drew on PBMCs from blood, taken less than 30 months after vaccination. The rearrangement links TRBV3-1 to TRBJ2-1, with D possibly matching TRBD2 (6 bases). CDR3 region: CASRRSGVYNEQFF. Written as DNA, the CDR3 is TGTGCCAGCAGACGTAGCGGAGTCTACAATGAGCAGTTCTTC.